Reported below is one T cell receptor beta chain. The antigen is not known. Germline trimming cut 4 bases from V and 7 bases from J; bases unmatched to any gene: 4. This CDR3 contains 14 residues. This sample stems from a study of T-cell memory formation after mild COVID-19. TCRdb recomputed calls from the 5' RACE reads with MiXCR, one row per CDR3 protein. The data contain roughly 350,000 distinct CDR3 sequences, 25% to 30% of them singletons. Study-level points and caveats: CD4+ contracting clones were found mainly in CM and EM, and CD8+ ones in EMRA.

This chain links TRBV12-3 or TRBV12-4 with TRBJ2-4; 10 bases agree with TRBD1. Sequencing used PBMCs or a T cell subset sorted from them (not recorded which). This TCR was sampled from an adult woman who had mild COVID-19 (a few samples of this study predate the infection). Cell type and time point are not known. The DNA of the CDR3 is TGTGCCAGCAGTTCTCGACAGGGGGCCAACATTCAGTACTTC. Residues: CASSSRQGANIQYF.